This T cell receptor (beta chain) was captured by sequencing in a study of T cells in pancreatic ductal adenocarcinoma. Surgery without prior neoadjuvant therapy was the treatment of the selected pancreatic ductal adenocarcinoma patients. Clones were read by immunoSEQ multiplex PCR, and TCRdb kept only the in-frame ones, dropping some. The sample contains roughly 9,500 clones, around nine tenths of which appear only once. Per germline, CDR1 MNHEY and CDR2 SMNVEV (reference sequence). The CDR3 is 15 residues long. With 7 bases removed from V and 2 bases from J, the gap between germline ends came to 14 bases.

Sample: PBMCs. The chain is built from TRBV27 and TRBJ2-2; TRBD1 is a possible D gene (6 bases). This receptor was obtained from a human donor with pancreatic ductal adenocarcinoma. For the CDR3, the DNA is TGTGCCAGCAAACTTTCCGGGACAAACACCGGGGAGCTGTTTTTT. Its translation is CASKLSGTNTGELFF.